One T cell receptor (beta chain) is described in this entry. Its antigen target is currently unknown. No qualities accompany the bases; no much larger clone lies one base away. The source of the sample is a study of cytomegalovirus exposure and HLA in healthy donors (dated by TCRdb to 2017 to 2019). Regarding the study in general: According to an earlier analysis of 587 of the donors, about 180 million T cells yielded 120 million or so unique TCR beta sequences and more than 250 Gb of sequence data. An early release that covered about 600 HLA-typed donors contained about 300 gigabases of sequencing data and 70 million to 100 million unique TCR sequences. Of the roughly 390 genotyped donors, roughly 76% were placed in the genetic ancestry cluster associated with self-reported Caucasian donors. The study profiled the T cell repertoires of hundreds of subjects by immunosequencing and related them to cytomegalovirus serostatus. Five DR-DQ haplotypes were treated as single units for association and clustering because of strong linkage in the cohort. Along with the approximately 670-subject first cohort, a separate validation cohort of over a hundred different subjects was used. A later analysis re-examined previously published TCR beta repertoires from 610 or so donors and added high-resolution HLA genotyping to investigate patterns of TCR occurrence. Across roughly 420 genotyped donors of the cohort, an average of roughly 230,000 unique TCR beta nucleotide sequences per donor were sequenced, and approximately 17% of those sequences were non-productive. All discovery cohort repertoires had been generated using a single sequencing platform. The number of donors typed differed by locus, with about 629-630 for A, B, C, DRB1 and DQB1, 522 for DQA1, 606 for DPA1, and 400 to 490 for DPB1. An earlier analysis of 587 of the donors applied high-throughput TCR beta sequencing to assess whether each TCR beta V gene segment acted as functional or pseudogenic. The study was designed to test whether signatures of past pathogen exposure could be identified by cataloging public T cell receptors. Rather than using new phenotypic data, the later analysis identified candidate immune exposures from TCR beta sequences and from how often those sequences occurred across donors. Donor age, sex, ethnicity and CMV serostatus were collected together with the repertoire data. HLA typing covered class I and class II loci at four-digit resolution. Genome-wide SNP genotypes for about 55% of the roughly 670 donors were used in a later genetic analysis, which treated that subset as a discovery cohort. To predict cytomegalovirus infection status, the study brought together high-throughput TCR immunosequencing, statistical association of individual TCRs with disease status, and machine learning.

Beyond this particular receptor, the publication reports: In a later analysis, HLA-associated TCR beta chains were found to be more clonally expanded and to have lower generation probabilities than equally common non-associated chains. Three of the identified cytomegalovirus-associated TCR beta chains were confirmed in vitro to be specific for cytomegalovirus antigens. In a later genetic analysis, fewer N-insertions in productive TCRs were reported among donors in an Asian-associated ancestry cluster than the approximately 670-donor mean. The cohort was sequenced for TCR beta chains only, and without alpha or paired-chain data the features that could be detected were limited. In a later analysis, TCR association rates were found to vary across HLA loci, with the most associated TCRs seen for DRB1 alleles and the fewest for HLA-C alleles. The authors suggested that the approach could potentially be generalized to other disease states and immunological phenotypes. Because some donors lacked HLA typing at each locus, the association tests relied only on the typed subset. Linkage disequilibrium might explain the correlated functional status among segregating V segments, but an unknown experimental factor could not be ruled out. A further reported finding was that TCR beta sequences accurately predicted the HLA-A and HLA-B alleles for most subjects in the first cohort. Sequencing depth was assumed to be roughly uniform across donors in the presence/absence analyses, though that assumption may not hold. A cluster of highly shared sequence variants was judged likely to be a technical artifact of the sequencing pipeline. A later analysis found that most CMV-associated TCR beta chains appeared HLA-restricted, with HLA associations seemingly driven largely by CMV exposure. CMV serostatus was the only immune exposure information available for the cohort. The study listed 150 to 200 TCR beta chains as associated with cytomegalovirus. When HLA alleles, especially DR and DQ, strongly co-occurred, TCR associations were difficult to assign to individual alleles. The classifier was reported to diagnose cytomegalovirus status with high specificity and sensitivity in both the original cohort and the validation cohort. In an earlier analysis of more than 500 of the donors, most TCR beta V segments appeared in productive rearrangements about 90% or about 30% of the time, broadly matching IMGT annotations. A later genetic analysis associated a missense DCLRE1C variant with V-gene and J-gene trimming of TCR beta chains, and an independent cohort replicated the association. Roughly 15 rarely observed V segments, including chromosome 9 orphons, were excluded from the earlier analysis of almost 600 of the donors because counts were too low. Most TCR sequences were observed very rarely across donors, whereas some public TCRs were present in many individuals. In a later analysis, around 15,000 TCR beta sequences were associated with specific HLA alleles at a false discovery rate of 0.05. A later analysis reported that several top co-occurrence clusters appeared linked to parvovirus B19, influenza, CMV and Epstein-Barr virus. Some IMGT-functional V segments, including TRBV6-2 and TRBV6-3, could not be told apart with the 87-base-pair reads, so those segments were excluded.

The cohort comprised 670 or so healthy bone marrow donors. Cohort members were all nominally healthy when sampled, although unrecorded immune exposures were likely present. The donor tested CMV seropositive and was one of the 289 seropositive cohort members. Every donor gave a peripheral blood sample, and the peripheral blood mononuclear cells from that sample were used for TCR beta sequencing. The Qiagen DNeasy Blood Extraction Kit was used to extract genomic DNA from the blood cell samples. V loses 1 base at its end and J loses 1 base; junction bases beyond the gene matches: 6. There are 17 amino acids in the CDR3, from cysteine to phenylalanine inclusive. Kept here is only the CDR3 DNA, which spans 51 bases and is read in frame from base 1. Reading the germline V gene gives CDR1 WSHSY and CDR2 SAAADI. Libraries were prepared through the immunoSEQ multiplex PCR assay. A mixture of 60 forward primers for TCR Vbeta segments and 13 reverse primers for TCR Jbeta segments was used in the multiplex PCR. The CDR3 region of rearranged TCR beta genes was amplified from genomic DNA with a multiplex PCR assay. The Illumina HiSeq System was used to sequence the amplified TCR beta libraries as 87-base-pair reads. The authors processed their data as follows. In a later analysis, some 80 million unique TCR beta chains were counted across the 500 to 850 repertoires, and around 11 million of these chains were shared by at least two donors. To remove PCR and sequencing errors, raw reads were error-corrected and collapsed into unique sequences using a nearest-neighbor algorithm that merged closely related sequences. V, D and J gene segments were assigned by aligning CDR3 sequences to IMGT reference sequences. Each retained sequence needed at least a six-nucleotide match to both a V gene segment and a J gene segment. A rearrangement counted as productive if the CDR3 had no stop codons and remained in frame with V and J, and every other rearrangement counted as non-productive. CDR3 was defined according to IMGT convention as the region running from the second conserved V-encoded cysteine to the conserved J-encoded phenylalanine. The earlier analysis of some 580 of the donors excluded any sequence lacking an unambiguous match to a single V gene segment. In an earlier analysis of almost 600 of the donors, a V segment was called functional when productive rearrangements were above 56.7%, and segregating when the standard deviation between donors exceeded 5%. A statistical classification framework was built for diagnosing cytomegalovirus status from the catalog of TCR beta chain sequences. V and J gene assignment, in a later analysis, came from comparing TCR nucleotide sequences with IMGT/GENE-DB human TR gene sequences. Using the TCRdist pipeline, a later analysis assigned CDR3 sequences along with most-parsimonious VDJ recombination scenarios. A later analysis defined each TCR beta chain by its CDR3 amino acid sequence plus V-gene family, and excluded reads lacking a unique V-gene family. A later analysis removed 550 to 700 highly shared, low-generation-probability nucleotide sequences to deal with suspected cross-contamination and a sequencing artifact. In a later analysis, a clonal expansion index for each public chain was calculated from normalized within-repertoire ranks of inferred template counts. A later analysis computed generation probabilities with a VDJ recombination model fitted to out-of-frame rearrangements, and checked the results against IGoR. In a later analysis, hypergeometric tests were used to score TCR-TCR, TCR-HLA and TCR-CMV co-occurrence, with a repertoire-size bias correction applied to TCR pairs. In a later analysis, false discovery rates were estimated by permuting HLA or CMV assignments 20 times. In a later analysis, co-occurring TCRs were grouped using DBSCAN, and TCRdist sequence similarity was added for clustering within HLA-allele-positive subsets. Repertoires with fewer than 30,000 or more than 120,000 public chains, plus five repertoires with anomalous nucleotide sharing, were excluded from co-occurrence clustering. TCRdb took this table from immuneACCESS and kept in-frame rearrangements with V and J called. Such tables lack part of the clones; where checked against another copy, unresolved V genes explain under half of the gap, and the rest is unexplained. V and J calls and clone size come straight from that table; D and trimming were deduced from the DNA. The sample has some 150,000 clones on record, 70% to 85% of them singletons. Of the sample, more than 3.5% falls within the top ten clones.

The source is a young man in good health and CMV-seropositive. The sample consisted of PBMCs. Recombination linked TRBV10-2 to TRBJ1-1, and TRBD1 matches 10 of the central bases. The nucleotide sequence reads as follows: TGCGCCAGCAGTGAGTTCCGACAGGGGGCGACGAACACTGAAGCTTTCTTT. Protein translation: CASSEFRQGATNTEAFF.